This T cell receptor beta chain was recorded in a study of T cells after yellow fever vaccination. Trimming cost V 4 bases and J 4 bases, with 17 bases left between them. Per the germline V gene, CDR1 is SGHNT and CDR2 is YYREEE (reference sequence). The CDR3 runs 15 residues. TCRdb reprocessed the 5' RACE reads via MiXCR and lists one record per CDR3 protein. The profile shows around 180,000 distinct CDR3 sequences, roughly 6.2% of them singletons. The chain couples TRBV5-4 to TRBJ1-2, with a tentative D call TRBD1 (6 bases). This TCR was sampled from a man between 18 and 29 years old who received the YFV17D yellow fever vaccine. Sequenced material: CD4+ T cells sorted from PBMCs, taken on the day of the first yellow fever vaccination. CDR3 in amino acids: CASSPRQGSVYGYTF. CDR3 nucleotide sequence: TGTGCCAGCAGCCCGAGGCAGGGGTCCGTCTATGGCTACACCTTC.